The 26 T cell receptor beta chains given below trace back to one sample, sequenced in a study of OX40 agonist ivuxolimab in advanced cancers. Assay: immunoSEQ multiplex PCR; the TCRdb copy retains only in-frame clones and omits some. Here the sample spans fewer than 70,000 clones, about 89% being singletons. Sequencing was performed on CD4+ or CD8+ T cells sorted from blood, taken in a trial of the OX40 agonist ivuxolimab. The receptors shown here come from an adult with an advanced solid tumor such as melanoma, head and neck, liver or kidney cancer.

This sequence joins TRBV30 and TRBJ1-1, with D possibly being TRBD1 (6 bases). The germline V gene encodes CDR1 GTSNPN and CDR2 SVGIG (reference sequence). Trimming removed 1 base from V and 5 bases from J, with 14 bases in between. The length of the CDR3 is 14 residues. CDR3 DNA sequence: TGTGCCTGGAGTGCGGGGGGCTGGCGGACTGAAGCTTTCTTT. This codes for CAWSAGGWRTEAFF.

The V call is TRBV19, the J call TRBJ2-1, with D possibly TRBD1 on 6 matching bases. Germline values: CDR1 LNHDA, CDR2 SQIVND (reference sequence). The V gene lost 7 bases and the J gene lost 7 bases, with 14 bases spanning the gap. This CDR3 has 13 residues. In nucleotides, the CDR3 is TGTGCCAGTAACACAGGGATGCTTAATGAGCAGTTCTTC. Encoded protein: CASNTGMLNEQFF.

On this clone itself: The identical CDR3 is also encoded by other nucleotide sequences in the sample. This rearrangement joins TRBV11-2 to TRBJ1-1; D unresolved. With 1 base removed from V and 1 base from J, the gap between germline ends came to 7 bases. CDR3 length: 14 amino acids. The germline CDR1 and CDR2 sequences are SGHAT and FQNNGV. This chain's CDR3 is CASSLVAGNTEAFF. The CDR3 nucleotides are TGTGCCAGCAGCTTAGTGGCAGGGAACACTGAAGCTTTCTTT.

The chain combines TRBV19 with TRBJ2-5, with D tentatively TRBD2 (6 bases). Germline V gene sequence: CDR1 LNHDA, CDR2 SQIVND (reference sequence). Deletions cut 3 bases from V and 5 bases from J, with 13 bases between. The CDR3 has 14 residues. The CDR3 loop is CASSIAGGWETQYF. DNA for the CDR3: TGTGCCAGTAGTATTGCCGGGGGTTGGGAGACCCAGTACTTC.

The chain uses TRBV7-3 and TRBJ2-5; D gene ambiguous. V was shortened by 1 base and J by 5 bases, with 17 bases between the two germline ends. This CDR3 is built from 16 residues. Germline V lookup: CDR1 SGHTA, CDR2 FQGTGA. The CDR3 protein is CASSLSGYLQRETQYF. Here the CDR3 DNA reads TGTGCCAGCAGCTTAAGCGGCTACTTGCAGCGTGAGACCCAGTACTTC.

The rearrangement joins TRBV4-1 to TRBJ2-7; D call uncertain. The CDR3 covers 15 residues. CDR1 MGHRA and CDR2 YSYEKL come from the germline V gene. V lost 0 bases and J 4 bases, leaving 13 bases between the germline ends. The CDR3 coding sequence is TGCGCCAGCAGCCAAGATTCGAGTCTTGGGTACGAGCAGTACGTC. Amino acid sequence: CASSQDSSLGYEQYV.

The chain is built from TRBV27 and TRBJ2-1, with 11 bases matching TRBD1. The CDR3 loop spans 14 amino acids. The germline gives CDR1 MNHEY, CDR2 SMNVEV (reference sequence). V shed 8 bases and J 8 bases; nucleotides not matched to a gene: 8. The CDR3 spells CASSGTGGMDEQFF. The CDR3 DNA is TGTGCCAGCTCCGGGACAGGGGGTATGGATGAGCAGTTCTTC.

The chain joins TRBV14 to TRBJ2-1; 9 bases line up with TRBD1. V lost 2 bases, J lost 4 bases, and 15 bases stayed unmatched. Germline loops: CDR1 SGHDN, CDR2 FVKESK. The CDR3 contains 19 residues. CDR3 bases: TGTGCCAGCAGCCAAATGGTCATGGGAACAGGGGGCCCGTACAATGAGCAGTTCTTC. It specifies CASSQMVMGTGGPYNEQFF.

The chain links TRBV5-1 to TRBJ2-1, with D uncertain. The germline CDR1 and CDR2 sequences are SGHRS and YFSETQ. Deletions cut 5 bases from V and 1 base from J, with 7 bases between. The CDR3 extends over 13 amino acids. For the CDR3, the DNA is TGCGCCAGCAGAGCTAGTTCCTACAATGAGCAGTTCTTC. Amino acids: CASRASSYNEQFF.

The chain carries TRBV10-2 and TRBJ2-7; D unclear. The germline V gene has CDR1 WSHSY and CDR2 SAAADI. With 8 bases removed from V and 2 bases from J, the gap between germline ends came to 16 bases. CDR3 size: 14 residues. Here the CDR3 reads CASSYGLGTYEQYF. The DNA for the CDR3 is TGCGCCAGCTCCTACGGGTTGGGTACCTACGAGCAGTACTTC.

This clone was observed a single time. The rearrangement links TRBV4-2 to TRBJ2-4; D is perhaps TRBD1 (6 bases). Trimming removed 0 bases from V and 9 bases from J, with 18 bases in between. CDR3 length equals 16 residues. Germline CDR1 is LGHNA and CDR2 is YNFKEQ. This chain's CDR3 is CASSQDQDTSTGIQYF. The CDR3 DNA sequence: TGTGCCAGCAGCCAAGATCAGGACACCTCGACAGGCATTCAGTACTTC.

This clone was seen only a few times. The rearrangement uses TRBV9 and TRBJ1-1, with D perhaps matching TRBD1 (5 bases). Germline values: CDR1 SGDLS, CDR2 YYNGEE. Between the trimmed V and J ends, which lost 4 bases and 1 base, there was a span of 8 bases. The CDR3 length is 13 residues. CDR3 protein: CASSLTGNTEAFF. CDR3 bases: TGTGCCAGCAGCCTTACAGGGAACACTGAAGCTTTCTTT.

The rearrangement joins TRBV11-2 to TRBJ2-7, with 11 bases fitting TRBD1. CDR3 length: 14 amino acids. V was pared by 1 base and J by 6 bases, with 2 bases of the junction left unmatched. Germline CDR1 reads SGHAT; CDR2 reads FQNNGV. The CDR3: CASSLGTGGREQYV. CDR3 nucleotide sequence: TGTGCCAGCAGCTTAGGGACAGGGGGCCGCGAGCAGTACGTC.

The chain combines TRBV4-1 with TRBJ2-3; 11 nucleotides match TRBD2. J lost 2 bases, V lost 0 bases, and 4 bases had no gene match. The CDR3 sequence is 17 residues long. Looked up from germline, CDR1 is MGHRA and CDR2 is YSYEKL. As DNA, the CDR3 is TGCGCCAGCAGCCAAGATCGACTAGCGGGATCCACAGATACGCAGTATTTT. It translates to CASSQDRLAGSTDTQYF.

J is TRBJ1-4 and V is TRBV19; D unclear. The CDR3 contains 14 residues. CDR1 and CDR2 from the germline V gene are LNHDA and SQIVND (reference sequence). Trimming shortened V by 3 bases and J by 5 bases, and 10 bases separated the two germline ends. CDR3 in DNA: TGTGCCAGTAGTATGGTGAGTGGGAATGAAAAACTGTTTTTT. This gives the protein CASSMVSGNEKLFF.

The rearrangement uses TRBV11-3 and TRBJ2-7; D unresolved. CDR1 SGHNT and CDR2 YENEEA come from the germline V gene. The V and J ends lost 5 bases and 3 bases respectively, with 17 bases between them. The CDR3 covers 15 residues. CDR3: CASSHPAQPSYEQYF. CDR3 nucleotide sequence: TGTGCCAGCAGCCATCCCGCGCAGCCGAGCTACGAGCAGTACTTC. Full variable domain (outside the CDR3, taken from reference TRBV11-3 and TRBJ2-7): EAGVVQSPRYKIIEKKQPVAFWCNPISGHNTLYWYLQNLGQGPELLIRYENEEAVDDSQLPKDRFSAERLKGVDSTLKIQPAELGDSAVYLCASSHPAQPSYEQYFGPGTRLTVT.

The rearrangement uses TRBV4-2 and TRBJ2-1; no reliable D call. The germline gives CDR1 LGHNA, CDR2 YNFKEQ. The CDR3 runs to 16 residues. The V end was cut by 0 bases, the J end by 1 base, with 10 bases between. The CDR3 is CASSQDLYGSYNEQFF. The CDR3 nucleotides are TGTGCCAGCAGCCAAGATCTTTACGGATCCTACAATGAGCAGTTCTTC.

The V and J genes are TRBV5-4 and TRBJ2-7; D remains ambiguous. With 0 bases removed from V and 3 bases from J, the gap between germline ends came to 7 bases. Germline CDR1 SGHNT, CDR2 YYREEE (reference sequence). The CDR3 covers 13 residues. The CDR3 loop reads CASSLGRLYEQYF. In DNA, the CDR3 is TGTGCCAGCAGCTTGGGGCGGCTCTACGAGCAGTACTTC.

The chain combines TRBV4-1 with TRBJ2-5; D perhaps matches TRBD2 (6 bases). The CDR3 runs 15 residues. Trimming removed 1 base from V and 4 bases from J, with 13 bases in between. CDR1 is MGHRA, CDR2 YSYEKL, per germline. CDR3 region: CASSQVASDPETQYF. The DNA of the CDR3 is TGCGCCAGCAGCCAAGTCGCTAGCGATCCAGAGACCCAGTACTTC.

V is TRBV10-2 and J is TRBJ2-2, with a weak D call TRBD2 (6 bases). Trimming cost V 8 bases and J 5 bases, with 12 bases left between them. CDR3 size: 13 residues. Germline loops: CDR1 WSHSY, CDR2 SAAADI. Here the CDR3 reads CASYSGVTGELFF. Written as DNA, the CDR3 is TGCGCCAGCTACTCGGGGGTGACCGGGGAGCTGTTTTTT.

The rearrangement uses TRBV27 and TRBJ2-7; 9 bases fit TRBD2. Germline loops: CDR1 MNHEY, CDR2 SMNVEV (reference sequence). The length of the CDR3 is 16 residues. V gave up 8 bases and J gave up 3 bases; unmatched junction bases: 14. The CDR3 loop is CASGPLAGAALYEQYF. The CDR3 DNA is TGTGCCAGCGGCCCCTTAGCGGGAGCGGCTCTCTACGAGCAGTACTTC.

This clone was seen a handful of times. This chain uses TRBV27 with TRBJ2-1; D is possibly TRBD1 (6 bases). The CDR3 length is 15 residues. The germline V gene encodes CDR1 MNHEY and CDR2 SMNVEV (reference sequence). The V gene lost 6 bases and the J gene lost 0 bases, with 12 bases spanning the gap. The CDR3 spells CASRIQGYSYNEQFF. The CDR3, as DNA: TGTGCCAGCAGGATACAGGGCTACTCCTACAATGAGCAGTTCTTC.

V gene TRBV7-9 combines with J gene TRBJ1-1; tentative D call: TRBD1 (6 bases). V lost 2 bases and J 1 base, leaving 14 bases between the germline ends. Germline V CDR1 and CDR2: SEHNR, FQNEAQ (reference sequence). The CDR3 loop spans 16 amino acids. As DNA, the CDR3 is TGTGCCAGCAGCTTACCGATACAGGGAAAGAACACTGAAGCTTTCTTT. As protein: CASSLPIQGKNTEAFF. Full variable domain (missing parts from reference TRBV7-9 and TRBJ1-1): DTGVSQNPRHKITKRGQNVTFRCDPISEHNRLYWYRQTLGQGPEFLTYFQNEAQLEKSRLLSDRFSAERPKGSFSTLEIQRTEQGDSAMYLCASSLPIQGKNTEAFFGQGTRLTVV.

The chain carries TRBV27 and TRBJ2-5; TRBD1 aligns across 7 bases. TRBJ2-7 explains the end of the DNA better; the J call may be wrong. The CDR3 extends over 14 amino acids. Germline CDR1 reads MNHEY; CDR2 reads SMNVEV (reference sequence). CDR3 bases: TGTGCCAGCAGTTTGGGTACAGGGGTCTACGAGCAGTACTTC. Translating it yields CASSLGTGVYEQYF.

The chain uses TRBV11-2 and TRBJ2-1; unclear D gene. The CDR3 extends over 13 amino acids. V lost 1 base, J lost 3 bases, and 4 bases lay in between. CDR1 and CDR2 (germline): SGHAT, FQNNGV. CDR3 in DNA: TGTGCCAGCAGCTTAGGGGACTACAATGAGCAGTTCTTC. Translated: CASSLGDYNEQFF.

This chain joins TRBV5-4 and TRBJ2-1; 9 nucleotides match TRBD1. The length of the CDR3 is 15 residues. Germline assignment: CDR1 SGHNT and CDR2 YYREEE (reference sequence). V lost 0 bases, J lost 3 bases, and 1 base stayed unmatched. The CDR3, as DNA: TGTGCCAGCAGCTTGGGACAGGGGGGCTACAATGAGCAGTTCTTC. Its translation: CASSLGQGGYNEQFF.